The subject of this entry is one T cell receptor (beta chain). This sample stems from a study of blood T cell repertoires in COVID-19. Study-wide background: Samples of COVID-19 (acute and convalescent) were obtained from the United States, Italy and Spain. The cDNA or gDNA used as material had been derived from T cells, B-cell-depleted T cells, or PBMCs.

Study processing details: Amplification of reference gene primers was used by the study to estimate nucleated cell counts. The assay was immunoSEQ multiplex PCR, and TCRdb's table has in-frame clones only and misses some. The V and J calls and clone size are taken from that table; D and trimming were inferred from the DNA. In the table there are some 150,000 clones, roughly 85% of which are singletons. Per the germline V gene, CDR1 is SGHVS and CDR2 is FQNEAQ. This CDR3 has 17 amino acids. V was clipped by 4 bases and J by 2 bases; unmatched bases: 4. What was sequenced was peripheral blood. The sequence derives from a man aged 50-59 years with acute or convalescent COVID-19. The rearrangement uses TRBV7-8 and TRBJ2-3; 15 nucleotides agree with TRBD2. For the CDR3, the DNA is TGTGCCAGCAGCTACGGGACTAGCGGGGGGCTCACAGATACGCAGTATTTT. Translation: CASSYGTSGGLTDTQYF.